The rows below give T cell receptor beta chains drawn from one sample of a study of blood T cell repertoires in COVID-19. Sequencing used immunoSEQ multiplex PCR; TCRdb keeps in-frame clones, though not all of them. In the table there are about 150,000 clones, more than 80% of which are singletons. Sequencing was performed on peripheral blood. The source of these receptors is a middle-aged woman with acute or convalescent COVID-19. Each CDR3 is given with its conserved first and last residue. D genes are given only for firm matches. Clone sizes are given selectively: once, few, many, or a class where the clone is expanded.

length	size	D	V	J	CDR3
15	-	TRBD1	TRBV18	TRBJ1-4	CASSPTDRANEKLFF
14	-	TRBD1	TRBV7-8	TRBJ2-4	CASSKDRVVNIQYF
13	-	-	TRBV9	TRBJ1-5	CASSVGSGQPQHF
15	-	-	TRBV11-3	TRBJ2-3	CASSLGASNTDTQYF
16	-	TRBD2	TRBV10-3	TRBJ2-3	CAISAGLAEATDTQYF
11	-	-	TRBV6-2/TRBV6-3	TRBJ2-5	CASSLRETQYF
19	-	TRBD2	TRBV27	TRBJ2-5	CASSFLAGGPERRPETQYF
16	few	TRBD2	TRBV20-1	TRBJ2-3	CSASRLQGGDTDTQYF
15	-	TRBD2	TRBV30	TRBJ2-3	CAWSLSGGGTDTQYF
19	once	TRBD2	TRBV7-9	TRBJ2-1	CASSLGGGNRAGDYNEQFF
14	-	-	TRBV5-1	TRBJ2-4	CASSGPGTGNIQYF
16	-	TRBD2	TRBV5-1	TRBJ2-2	CASSLARGENTGELFF
17	-	-	TRBV7-2	TRBJ2-7	CASSLVGRRVGKYEQYF
13	-	-	TRBV27	TRBJ1-2	CASSLQGYYGYTF
15	-	TRBD1	TRBV6-5	TRBJ2-1	CASSMDRSSYNEQFF
17	-	-	TRBV7-9	TRBJ2-1	CASSLDGPTLSYNEQFF
15	-	-	TRBV19	TRBJ2-7	CASSIRPGVNYEQYF
14	-	-	TRBV7-9	TRBJ1-5	CASNQGNSNQPQHF
16	-	TRBD2	TRBV28	TRBJ2-7	CASSSPGGLNSYEQYF
11	-	-	TRBV5-6	TRBJ2-1	CASGVYNEQFF
12	-	TRBD2	TRBV7-3	TRBJ2-1	CASSSAGDEQFF
18	-	-	TRBV13	TRBJ2-1	CASSEVGGLLARRNEQFF
14	once	-	TRBV3-1/TRBV3-2	TRBJ1-4	CASSHIQGREKLFF
15	-	TRBD1	TRBV5-5	TRBJ2-5	CASRSAGTGLAGADF
12	-	-	TRBV30	TRBJ2-5	CAWSSRGETQYF
13	-	-	TRBV6-5	TRBJ2-1	CASSYSDTAEQFF
13	-	-	TRBV6-5	TRBJ2-3	CASSYASTGMQYF
14	-	TRBD1	TRBV5-1	TRBJ2-7	CASSLGQGAHEQYF
16	-	-	TRBV24-1	TRBJ2-1	CATSDFRYDRYNEQFF
15	-	TRBD2	TRBV19	TRBJ2-1	CASSVLGTSGFEQFF
12	-	-	TRBV5-1	TRBJ2-5	CASVGQKETQYF
12	-	-	TRBV18	TRBJ1-2	CASSPRTLGYTF
16	-	-	TRBV2	TRBJ2-5	CASSDRRVVGRETQYF
13	-	-	TRBV30	TRBJ2-7	CAWSNRENYEQYF
15	-	-	TRBV7-3	TRBJ2-1	CASSSRGALYNEQFF
14	few	-	TRBV20-1	TRBJ1-2	CSASVAEPNYGYTF
13	-	-	TRBV12-5	TRBJ2-3	CASRTANTDTQYF
13	-	-	TRBV28	TRBJ1-6	CASSWQINSPLHF
15	-	-	TRBV5-4	TRBJ1-3	CASSLRTGSGNTIYF
14	-	TRBD2	TRBV11-2	TRBJ2-2	CASSAGLYTGELFF
14	-	-	TRBV7-9	TRBJ1-1	CASSFDSPNTEAFF
14	-	TRBD1	TRBV19	TRBJ2-1	CASSMEGTVHEQFF
16	-	-	TRBV2	TRBJ1-5	CASSVTAQGSNQPQHF
16	-	-	TRBV13	TRBJ1-6	CASSLSGSSYNSPLHF
15	-	TRBD1	TRBV24-1	TRBJ2-1	CATSAIDRAENEQFF
13	-	TRBD1	TRBV6-4	TRBJ1-1	CASSQDRDTEAFF
16	-	-	TRBV5-6	TRBJ1-2	CASSLLVPDSRRGYTF
16	-	TRBD1	TRBV19	TRBJ2-6	CASSPGTGTGANVLTF
16	-	-	TRBV9	TRBJ1-2	CASSARRDNINYGYTF
15	once	-	TRBV7-8	TRBJ1-2	CASSLLSGANYGYTF
15	few	TRBD2	TRBV28	TRBJ2-7	CASSRASGGSYEQYF
13	-	-	TRBV19	TRBJ2-5	CASSSSARETQYF
15	-	-	TRBV7-6	TRBJ2-2	CASSLERTNTGELFF